The 4 T cell receptor beta chains reported below all come from one sample, sequenced in a study of shared clonotypes between healthy human individuals. As defined, naive CD8 cells were CD45RO-negative and positively selected for CCR7, with terminally differentiated effector memory CD45RA+ cells excluded. Data came from immunoSEQ multiplex PCR; TCRdb stores just in-frame clones and leaves some out. The table has about 2.1 million clones, 90% to 95% seen once. Input material: naive CD8+ T cells from PBMCs. The receptors were sampled from a man in his late teens or twenties in good health. Some clones in this sample may be carry-over from other donors' samples.

The chain is built from TRBV10-2 and TRBJ2-5; TRBD2 matches at 9 bases. J lost 3 bases, V lost 8 bases, and 4 bases had no gene match. There are 13 residues in the CDR3. Germline V gene data show CDR1 as WSHSY and CDR2 as SAAADI. Here the CDR3 DNA reads TGCGCCAGCTGGACTAGCGCAAAAGAGACCCAGTACTTC. As protein: CASWTSAKETQYF.

The V call is TRBV27, the J call TRBJ2-3, with D perhaps TRBD1 or TRBD2 (5 bases each). The CDR3 is 20 residues long. Trimming shortened V by 10 bases and J by 0 bases, and 32 bases separated the two germline ends. Germline V gives CDR1 MNHEY, CDR2 SMNVEV (reference sequence). CDR3 DNA: TGTGCCACCCGGGGCTTCTTAAAGCCCCGTACTATGGCTAGCACAGATACGCAGTATTTT. Translated: CATRGFLKPRTMASTDTQYF.

This chain joins TRBV7-9 and TRBJ1-5; D gene unclear. Per the germline V gene, CDR1 is SEHNR and CDR2 is FQNEAQ (reference sequence). With 5 bases removed from V and 3 bases from J, the gap between germline ends came to 11 bases. This CDR3 contains 14 residues. The CDR3 sequence: CASSPPDFNQPQHF. The CDR3 bases are TGTGCCAGCAGCCCACCGGACTTCAATCAGCCCCAGCATTTT.

The rearrangement uses TRBV2 and TRBJ1-5, with a weak D call TRBD1 (5 bases). V was trimmed by 5 bases and J by 7 bases, leaving 9 bases between them. CDR1 and CDR2 from the germline V gene are SNHLY and FYNNEI. The CDR3 totals 12 residues. DNA for the CDR3: TGTGCCAGCAGTAATGGGGACCAGCCCCAGCATTTT. This gives the protein CASSNGDQPQHF.